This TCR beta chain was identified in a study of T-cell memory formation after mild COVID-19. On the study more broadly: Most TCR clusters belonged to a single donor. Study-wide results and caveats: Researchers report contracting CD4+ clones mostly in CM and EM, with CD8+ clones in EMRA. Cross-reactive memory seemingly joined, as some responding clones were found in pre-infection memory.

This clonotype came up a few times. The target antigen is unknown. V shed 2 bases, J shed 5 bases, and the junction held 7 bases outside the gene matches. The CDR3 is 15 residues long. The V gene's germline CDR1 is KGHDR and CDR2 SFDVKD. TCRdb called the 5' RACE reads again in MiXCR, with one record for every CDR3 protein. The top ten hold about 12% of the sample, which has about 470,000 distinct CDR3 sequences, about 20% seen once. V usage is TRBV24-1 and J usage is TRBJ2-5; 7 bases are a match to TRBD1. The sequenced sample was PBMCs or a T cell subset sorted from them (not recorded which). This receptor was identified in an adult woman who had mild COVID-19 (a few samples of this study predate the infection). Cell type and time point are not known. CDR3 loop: CATSDSGTAEETQYF. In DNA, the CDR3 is TGTGCCACCAGTGATTCCGGGACAGCGGAGGAGACCCAGTACTTC.